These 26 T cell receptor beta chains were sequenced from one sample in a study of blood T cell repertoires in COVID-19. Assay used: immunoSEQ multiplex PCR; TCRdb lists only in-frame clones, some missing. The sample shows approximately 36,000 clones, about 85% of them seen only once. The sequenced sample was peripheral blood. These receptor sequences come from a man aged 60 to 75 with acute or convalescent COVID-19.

The CDR3 region is CASSSPGRGDQPQHF. CDR3 nucleotides: TGTGCCAGCAGTTCCCCAGGACGGGGAGATCAGCCCCAGCATTTT. The V and J genes are TRBV6-2 or TRBV6-3 and TRBJ1-5; D remains ambiguous. Trimming took off 4 bases at V and 5 bases at J, with 15 bases between the two ends. The CDR3 consists of 15 residues. Looked up from germline, CDR1 is MNHEY and CDR2 is SVGEGT.

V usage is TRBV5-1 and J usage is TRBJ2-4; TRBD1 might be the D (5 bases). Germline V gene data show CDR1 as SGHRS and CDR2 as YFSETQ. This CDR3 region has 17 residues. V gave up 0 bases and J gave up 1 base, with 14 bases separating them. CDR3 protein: CASSLDPGKSAKNIQYF. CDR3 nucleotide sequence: TGCGCCAGCAGCTTGGATCCAGGGAAGTCGGCCAAAAACATTCAGTACTTC.

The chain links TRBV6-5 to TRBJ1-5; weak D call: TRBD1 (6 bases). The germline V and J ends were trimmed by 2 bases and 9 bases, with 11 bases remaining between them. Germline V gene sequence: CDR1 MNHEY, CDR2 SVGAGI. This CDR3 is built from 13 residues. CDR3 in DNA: TGTGCCAGCAGTTACGAGAGGGGGTCGCCCCAGCATTTT. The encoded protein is CASSYERGSPQHF.

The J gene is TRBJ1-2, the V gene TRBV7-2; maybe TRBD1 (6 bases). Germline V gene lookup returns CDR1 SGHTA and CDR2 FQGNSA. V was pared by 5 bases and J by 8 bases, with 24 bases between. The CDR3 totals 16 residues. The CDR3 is CASSPPWGGGSQGYTF. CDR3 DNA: TGTGCCAGCAGCCCTCCCTGGGGGGGCGGTAGTCAAGGCTACACCTTC.

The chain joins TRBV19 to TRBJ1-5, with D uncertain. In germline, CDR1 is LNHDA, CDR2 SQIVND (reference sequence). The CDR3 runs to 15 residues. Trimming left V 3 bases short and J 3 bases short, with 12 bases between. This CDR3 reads CASSISGSNNQPQHF. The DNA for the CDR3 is TGTGCCAGTAGTATTTCGGGGAGTAACAATCAGCCCCAGCATTTT.

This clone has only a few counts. CDR3 in DNA: TGTGCCAGTAGTACAACTAGCGGGACTCTCGAGCAGTACTTC. This sequence encodes CASSTTSGTLEQYF. The chain links TRBV19 to TRBJ2-7; 10 nucleotides agree with TRBD2. Germline loops: CDR1 LNHDA, CDR2 SQIVND (reference sequence). Unmatched junction bases numbered 6, after V lost 4 bases and J lost 6 bases. The CDR3 is made up of 14 amino acids.

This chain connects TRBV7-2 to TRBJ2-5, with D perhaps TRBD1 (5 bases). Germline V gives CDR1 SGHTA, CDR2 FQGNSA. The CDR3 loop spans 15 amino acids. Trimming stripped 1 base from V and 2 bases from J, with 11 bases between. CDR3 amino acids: CASSLGSGKQETQYF. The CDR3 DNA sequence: TGTGCCAGCAGCTTAGGGTCAGGGAAACAAGAGACCCAGTACTTC.

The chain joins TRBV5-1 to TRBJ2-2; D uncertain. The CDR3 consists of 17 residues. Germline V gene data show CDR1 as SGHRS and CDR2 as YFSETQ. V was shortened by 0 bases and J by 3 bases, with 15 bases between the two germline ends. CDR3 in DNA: TGCGCCAGCAGCTTGGGGCGACAAATACGCTACACCGGGGAGCTGTTTTTT. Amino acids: CASSLGRQIRYTGELFF.

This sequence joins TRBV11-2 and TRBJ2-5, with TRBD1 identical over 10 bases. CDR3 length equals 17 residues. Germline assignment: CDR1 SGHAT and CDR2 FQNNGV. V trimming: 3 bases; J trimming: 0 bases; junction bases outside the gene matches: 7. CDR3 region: CASSLGTGARYQETQYF. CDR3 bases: TGTGCCAGCAGCTTGGGGACAGGGGCCAGGTACCAAGAGACCCAGTACTTC.

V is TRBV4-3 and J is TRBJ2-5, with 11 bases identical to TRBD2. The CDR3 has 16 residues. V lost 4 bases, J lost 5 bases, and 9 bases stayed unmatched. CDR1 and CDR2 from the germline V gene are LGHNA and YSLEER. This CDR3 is CASSLSGRARGETQYF. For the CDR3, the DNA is TGCGCCAGCAGCCTTAGCGGGAGGGCCAGGGGGGAGACCCAGTACTTC.

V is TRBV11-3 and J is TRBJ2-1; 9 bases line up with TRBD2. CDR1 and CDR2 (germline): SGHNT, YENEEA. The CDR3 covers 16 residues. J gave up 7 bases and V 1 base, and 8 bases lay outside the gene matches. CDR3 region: CASSLGGGRARNEQFF. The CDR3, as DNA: TGTGCCAGCAGCTTAGGCGGCGGGAGGGCCAGAAATGAGCAGTTCTTC.

The CDR3 nucleotides read TGCAGTGCTAGTCATCCGGGACAGGTCAATCAGCCCCAGCATTTT. This encodes CSASHPGQVNQPQHF. The J gene is TRBJ1-5, the V gene TRBV20-1; TRBD1 agrees at 8 bases. Germline CDR1 reads DFQATT; CDR2 reads SNEGSKA (reference sequence). Trimming cost V 3 bases and J 3 bases; bases outside gene matches: 7. The CDR3 has 15 amino acids.

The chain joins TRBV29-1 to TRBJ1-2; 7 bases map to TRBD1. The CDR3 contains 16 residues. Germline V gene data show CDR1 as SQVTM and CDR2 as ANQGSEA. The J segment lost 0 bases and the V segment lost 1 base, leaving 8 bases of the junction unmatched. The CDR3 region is CSVEVFRGKANYGYTF. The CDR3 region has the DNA TGCAGCGTTGAAGTTTTCAGGGGGAAAGCTAACTATGGCTACACCTTC.

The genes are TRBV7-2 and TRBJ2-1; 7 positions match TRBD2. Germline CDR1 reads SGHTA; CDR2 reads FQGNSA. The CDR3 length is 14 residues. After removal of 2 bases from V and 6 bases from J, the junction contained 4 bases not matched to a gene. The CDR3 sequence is CASSLRGLFNEQFF. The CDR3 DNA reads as TGTGCCAGCAGCTTACGGGGACTATTCAATGAGCAGTTCTTC.

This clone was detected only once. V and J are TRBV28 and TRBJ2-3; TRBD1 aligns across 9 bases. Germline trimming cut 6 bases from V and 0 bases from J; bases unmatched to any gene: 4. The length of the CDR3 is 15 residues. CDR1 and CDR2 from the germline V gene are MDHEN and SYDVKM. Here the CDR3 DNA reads TGTGCCAGCAGGGGACAGGGTCGCAGCACAGATACGCAGTATTTT. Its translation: CASRGQGRSTDTQYF.

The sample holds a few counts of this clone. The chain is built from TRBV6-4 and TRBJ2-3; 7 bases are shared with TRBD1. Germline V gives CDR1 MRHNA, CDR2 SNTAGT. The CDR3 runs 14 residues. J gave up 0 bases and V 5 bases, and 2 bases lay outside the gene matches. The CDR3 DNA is TGTGCCAGCAGTACGGGACAGAGCACAGATACGCAGTATTTT. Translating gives CASSTGQSTDTQYF.

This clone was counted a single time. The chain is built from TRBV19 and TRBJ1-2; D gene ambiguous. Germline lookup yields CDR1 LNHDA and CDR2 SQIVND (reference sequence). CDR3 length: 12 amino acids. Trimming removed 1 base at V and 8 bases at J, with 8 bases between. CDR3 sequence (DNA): TGTGCCAGTAGTATAGCAGGAGGGGGCTACACCTTC. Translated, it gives CASSIAGGGYTF.

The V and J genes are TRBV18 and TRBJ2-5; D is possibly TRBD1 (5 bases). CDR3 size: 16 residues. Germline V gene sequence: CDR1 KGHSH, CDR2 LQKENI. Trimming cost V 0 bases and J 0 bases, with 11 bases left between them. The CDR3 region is CASSPPLGVHQETQYF. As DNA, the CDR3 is TGTGCCAGCTCACCACCTTTAGGGGTTCACCAAGAGACCCAGTACTTC. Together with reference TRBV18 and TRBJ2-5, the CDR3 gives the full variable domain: NAGVMQNPRHLVRRRGQEARLRCSPMKGHSHVYWYRQLPEEGLKFMVYLQKENIIDESGMPKERFSAEFPKEGPSILRIQQVVRGDSAAYFCASSPPLGVHQETQYFGPGTRLLVL.

Here the CDR3 reads CASSHPGGEQYV. The CDR3 nucleotides are TGTGCCAGCAGCCACCCGGGAGGCGAGCAGTACGTC. V gene TRBV7-8 combines with J gene TRBJ2-7, with 7 bases fitting TRBD2. J lost 6 bases, V lost 5 bases, and 4 bases had no gene match. The CDR3 runs to 12 residues. Per germline, CDR1 SGHVS and CDR2 FQNEAQ.

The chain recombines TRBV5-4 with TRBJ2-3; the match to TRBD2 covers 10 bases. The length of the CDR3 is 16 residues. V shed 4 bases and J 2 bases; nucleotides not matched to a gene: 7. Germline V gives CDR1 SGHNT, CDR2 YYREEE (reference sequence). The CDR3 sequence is CASSRRTSGTTDTQYF. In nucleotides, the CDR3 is TGTGCCAGCAGCCGGAGGACTAGCGGAACCACAGATACGCAGTATTTT.

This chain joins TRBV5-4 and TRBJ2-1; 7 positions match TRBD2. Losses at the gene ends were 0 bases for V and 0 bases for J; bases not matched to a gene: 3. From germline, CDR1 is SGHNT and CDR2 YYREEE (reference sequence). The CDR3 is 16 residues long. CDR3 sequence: CASSLDGGSSYNEQFF. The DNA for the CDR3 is TGTGCCAGCAGCTTGGATGGCGGGAGCTCCTACAATGAGCAGTTCTTC.

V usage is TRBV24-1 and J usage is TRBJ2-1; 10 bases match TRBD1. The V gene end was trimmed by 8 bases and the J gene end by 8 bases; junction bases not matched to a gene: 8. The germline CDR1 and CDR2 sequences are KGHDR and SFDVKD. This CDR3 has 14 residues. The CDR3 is CATMETGGLYEQFF. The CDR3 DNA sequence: TGTGCCACCATGGAGACAGGGGGCCTCTATGAGCAGTTCTTC.

The CDR3 bases are TGCAGTGCTAGTCCGGTCCATAATGAAAAACTGTTTTTT. Translating it yields CSASPVHNEKLFF. The genes are TRBV20-1 and TRBJ1-4; D not certain. CDR1 DFQATT and CDR2 SNEGSKA come from the germline V gene (reference sequence). This CDR3 has 13 amino acids. With 3 bases removed from V and 4 bases from J, the gap between germline ends came to 9 bases.

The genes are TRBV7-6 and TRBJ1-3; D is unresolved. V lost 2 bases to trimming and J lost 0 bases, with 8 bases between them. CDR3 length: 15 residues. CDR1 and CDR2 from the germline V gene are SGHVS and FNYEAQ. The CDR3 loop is CASSLSRSSGNTIYF. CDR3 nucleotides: TGTGCCAGCAGCTTAAGTAGGAGCTCTGGAAACACCATATATTTT. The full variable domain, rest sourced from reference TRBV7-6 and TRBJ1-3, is GAGVSQSPRYKVTKRGQDVALRCDPISGHVSLYWYRQALGQGPEFLTYFNYEAQQDKSGLPNDRFSAERPEGSISTLTIQRTEQRDSAMYRCASSLSRSSGNTIYFGEGSWLTVV.

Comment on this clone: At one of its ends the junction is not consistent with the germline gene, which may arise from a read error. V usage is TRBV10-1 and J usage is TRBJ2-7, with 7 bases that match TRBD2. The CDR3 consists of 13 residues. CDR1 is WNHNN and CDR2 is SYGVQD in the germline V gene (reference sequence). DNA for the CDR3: TGCGCCAGCAGCTCTAGCGGTTCCTCCGAGCAGTACTTC. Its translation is CASSSSGSSEQYF.

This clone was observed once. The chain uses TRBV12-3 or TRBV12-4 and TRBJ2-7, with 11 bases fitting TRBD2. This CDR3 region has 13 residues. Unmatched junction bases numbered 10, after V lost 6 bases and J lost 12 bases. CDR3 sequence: CASRPTSGSYLYV. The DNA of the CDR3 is TGTGCCAGCAGACCTACTAGCGGGAGCTACTTGTACGTC.